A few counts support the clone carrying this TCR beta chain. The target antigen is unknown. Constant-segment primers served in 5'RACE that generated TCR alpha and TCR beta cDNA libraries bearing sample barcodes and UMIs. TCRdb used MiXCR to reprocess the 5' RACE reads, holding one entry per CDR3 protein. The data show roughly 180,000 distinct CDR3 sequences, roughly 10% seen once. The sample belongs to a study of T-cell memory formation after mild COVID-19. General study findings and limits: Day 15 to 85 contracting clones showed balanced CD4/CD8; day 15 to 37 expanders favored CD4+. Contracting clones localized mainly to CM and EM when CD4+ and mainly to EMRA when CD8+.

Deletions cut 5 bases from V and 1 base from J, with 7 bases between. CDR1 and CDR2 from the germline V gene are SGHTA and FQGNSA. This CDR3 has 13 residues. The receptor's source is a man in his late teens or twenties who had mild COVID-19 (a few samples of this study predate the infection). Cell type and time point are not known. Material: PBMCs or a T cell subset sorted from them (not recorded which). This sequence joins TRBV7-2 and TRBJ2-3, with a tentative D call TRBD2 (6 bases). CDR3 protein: CASSAGRTDTQYF. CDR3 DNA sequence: TGTGCCAGCAGCGCGGGGCGCACAGATACGCAGTATTTT.